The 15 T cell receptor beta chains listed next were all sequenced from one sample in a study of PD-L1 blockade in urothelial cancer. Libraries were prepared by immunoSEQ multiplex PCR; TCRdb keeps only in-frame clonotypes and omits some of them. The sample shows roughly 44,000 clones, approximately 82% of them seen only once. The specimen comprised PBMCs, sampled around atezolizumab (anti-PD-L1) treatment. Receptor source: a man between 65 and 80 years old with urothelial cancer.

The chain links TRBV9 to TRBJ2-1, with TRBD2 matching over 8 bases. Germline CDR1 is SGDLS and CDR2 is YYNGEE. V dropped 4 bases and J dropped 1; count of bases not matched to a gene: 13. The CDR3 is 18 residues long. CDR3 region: CASSLNSGERGSYNEQFF. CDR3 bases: TGTGCCAGCAGCCTAAATAGCGGGGAGAGGGGTTCCTACAATGAGCAGTTCTTC.

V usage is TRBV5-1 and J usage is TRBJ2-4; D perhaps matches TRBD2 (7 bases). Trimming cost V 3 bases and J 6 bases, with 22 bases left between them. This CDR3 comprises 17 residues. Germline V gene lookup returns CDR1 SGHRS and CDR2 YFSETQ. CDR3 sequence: CASSSPPGSGEGNIQYF. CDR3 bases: TGCGCCAGCAGCTCTCCCCCTGGGTCAGGGGAGGGAAACATTCAGTACTTC.

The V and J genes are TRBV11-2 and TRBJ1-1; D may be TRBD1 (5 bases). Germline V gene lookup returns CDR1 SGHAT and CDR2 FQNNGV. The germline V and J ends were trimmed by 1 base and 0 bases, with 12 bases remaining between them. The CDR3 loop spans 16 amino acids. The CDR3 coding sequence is TGTGCCAGCAGCTTAGGGTCGGGGGGAATGAACACTGAAGCTTTCTTT. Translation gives CASSLGSGGMNTEAFF.

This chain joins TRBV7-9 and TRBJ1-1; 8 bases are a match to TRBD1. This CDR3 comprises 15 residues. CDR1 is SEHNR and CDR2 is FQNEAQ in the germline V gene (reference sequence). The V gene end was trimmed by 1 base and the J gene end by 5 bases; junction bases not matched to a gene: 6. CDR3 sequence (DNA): TGTGCCAGCAGCTTAGGGTCAGGGGGCTCGACTGAAGCTTTCTTT. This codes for CASSLGSGGSTEAFF.

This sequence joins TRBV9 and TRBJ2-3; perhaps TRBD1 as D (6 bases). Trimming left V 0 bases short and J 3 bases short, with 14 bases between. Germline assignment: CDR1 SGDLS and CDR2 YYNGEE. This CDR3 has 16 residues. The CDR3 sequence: CASSVVGTTGTDTQYF. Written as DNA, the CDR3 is TGTGCCAGCAGCGTAGTGGGGACAACGGGGACAGATACGCAGTATTTT.

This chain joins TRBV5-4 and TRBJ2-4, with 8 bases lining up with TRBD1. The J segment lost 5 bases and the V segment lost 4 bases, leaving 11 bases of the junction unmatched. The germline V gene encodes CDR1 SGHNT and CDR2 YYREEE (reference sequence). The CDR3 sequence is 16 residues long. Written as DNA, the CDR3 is TGTGCCAGCAGCCGCTCTGGGACAGGAGCTGAAAACATTCAGTACTTC. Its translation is CASSRSGTGAENIQYF.

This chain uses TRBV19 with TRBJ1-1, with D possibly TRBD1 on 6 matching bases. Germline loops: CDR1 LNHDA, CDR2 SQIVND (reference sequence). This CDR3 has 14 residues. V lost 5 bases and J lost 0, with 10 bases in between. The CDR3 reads CASSLAGVNTEAFF. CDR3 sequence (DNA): TGTGCCAGTAGTCTTGCAGGGGTGAACACTGAAGCTTTCTTT.

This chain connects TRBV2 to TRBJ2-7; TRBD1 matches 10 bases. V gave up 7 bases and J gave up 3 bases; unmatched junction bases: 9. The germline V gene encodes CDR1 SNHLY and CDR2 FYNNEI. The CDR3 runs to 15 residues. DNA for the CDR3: TGTGCCAGCAAGCTCTCTCGGACAGGGGGCTACGAGCAGTACTTC. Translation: CASKLSRTGGYEQYF.

CDR3 region: CASTPQTGGFTDTQYF. The CDR3 coding sequence is TGTGCCAGCACCCCTCAGACGGGGGGATTCACAGATACGCAGTATTTT. The chain joins TRBV27 to TRBJ2-3, with 7 bases matching TRBD2. Germline CDR1 is MNHEY and CDR2 is SMNVEV (reference sequence). The CDR3 has 16 residues. Trimming cost V 7 bases and J 2 bases; bases outside gene matches: 12.

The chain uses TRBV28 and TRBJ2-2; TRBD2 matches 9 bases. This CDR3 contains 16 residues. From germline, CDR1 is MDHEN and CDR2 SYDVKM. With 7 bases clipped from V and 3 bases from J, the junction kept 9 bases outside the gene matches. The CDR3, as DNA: TGTGCCAGCAAGGAGGGCGGGAGGGCCGACACCGGGGAGCTGTTTTTT. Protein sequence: CASKEGGRADTGELFF. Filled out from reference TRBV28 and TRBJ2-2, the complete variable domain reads DVKVTQSSRYLVKRTGEKVFLECVQDMDHENMFWYRQDPGLGLRLIYFSYDVKMKEKGDIPEGYSVSREKKERFSLILESASTNQTSMYLCASKEGGRADTGELFFGEGSRLTVL.

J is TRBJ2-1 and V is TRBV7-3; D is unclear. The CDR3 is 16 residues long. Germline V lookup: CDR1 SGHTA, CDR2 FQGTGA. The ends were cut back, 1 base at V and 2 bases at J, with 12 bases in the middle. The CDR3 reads CASSLSSSITYNEQFF. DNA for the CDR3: TGTGCCAGCAGCTTAAGTTCTTCTATCACCTACAATGAGCAGTTCTTC.

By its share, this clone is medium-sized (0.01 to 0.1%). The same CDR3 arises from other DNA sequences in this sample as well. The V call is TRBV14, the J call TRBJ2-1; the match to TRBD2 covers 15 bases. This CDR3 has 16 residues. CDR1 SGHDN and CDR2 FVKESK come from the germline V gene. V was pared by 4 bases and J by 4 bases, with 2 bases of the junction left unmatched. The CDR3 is CASSRTSGGVYNEQFF. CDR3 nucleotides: TGTGCCAGCAGCCGGACTAGCGGGGGGGTGTACAATGAGCAGTTCTTC.

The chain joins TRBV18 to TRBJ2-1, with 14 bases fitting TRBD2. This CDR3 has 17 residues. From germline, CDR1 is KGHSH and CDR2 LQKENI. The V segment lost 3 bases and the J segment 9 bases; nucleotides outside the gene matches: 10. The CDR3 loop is CASSPRGLAGGQGEQFF. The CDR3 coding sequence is TGTGCCAGCTCACCTCGTGGACTAGCGGGGGGTCAGGGTGAGCAGTTCTTC.

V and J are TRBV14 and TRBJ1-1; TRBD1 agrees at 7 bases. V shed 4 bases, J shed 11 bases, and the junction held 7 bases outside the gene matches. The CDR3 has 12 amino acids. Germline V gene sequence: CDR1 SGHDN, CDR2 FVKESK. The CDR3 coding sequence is TGTGCCAGCAGCCCAAGAGGGGGCGGCGCTTTCTTT. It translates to CASSPRGGGAFF.

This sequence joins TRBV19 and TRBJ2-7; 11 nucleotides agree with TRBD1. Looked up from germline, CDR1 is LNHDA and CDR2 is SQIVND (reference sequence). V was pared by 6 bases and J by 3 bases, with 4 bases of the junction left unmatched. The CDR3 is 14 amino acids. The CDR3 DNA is TGTGCCAGTAGGAGGACAGGGGGCAACTACGAGCAGTACTTC. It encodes CASRRTGGNYEQYF.